Listed here is a single T cell receptor beta chain. There is no known antigen for this receptor. Nothing much larger sits one base from this clone, and base qualities are not available. Trimming takes 5 bases from V and 3 bases from J, and the germline ends sit 8 bases apart. Taken from the germline V gene, the CDR1 and CDR2 loops are MDHEN and SYDVKM. Including the terminal cysteine and phenylalanine, the CDR3 comprises 12 residues. CDR3 DNA is the only sequence kept; it has 36 bases, read in frame from the first base. These data originate in a study of blood T cell repertoires in COVID-19 (dated by TCRdb to 2020 to 2022). About the study as a whole: Samples from collaborators originated in the United States, Italy and Spain and spanned both the acute and convalescent phases of COVID-19. The repertoires were made available in a free public database intended to serve as a resource for research on the immune response to SARS-CoV-2. HLA class I and class II types, where available, came from metadata supplied by the sample provider rather than from assay-based typing. The material from the prospective study consisted of cDNA or gDNA derived from T cells, B-cell-depleted T cells, or PBMCs. Samples were obtained from the ongoing ImmuneRACE study (first 160 participants) and from 1,254 subjects provided by 6 global collaborators. Sample metadata almost always included a de-identified subject ID, COVID-19 status, age in years and sex. The dataset comprised deeply sampled blood TCRbeta repertoires from subjects exposed to, actively infected with, or recovered from COVID-19.

The immunoSEQ Assay, a bias-controlled multiplex PCR, was used to amplify TCRbeta CDR3 regions from genomic DNA. As for the authors' bioinformatics: The number of nucleated cells in each sample was estimated from the amplification of reference gene primers within the assay. To quantify the absolute abundance of each unique TCRbeta CDR3 rearrangement, sequence reads were collapsed and filtered. For each sample, productive Simpson clonality was calculated as the square root of Simpson's diversity index across productive rearrangements. TCRdb took over this immuneACCESS table, retaining in-frame rearrangements with V and J assigned. Such tables are incomplete; in checked studies, under half of the missing clones stem from an unresolved V gene, and the remainder is unexplained. V, J and clone size reflect that table, while D and trimming were determined from the DNA. This sample comprises about 430,000 clones, 70% to 90% of them detected only once. 1.2% to 1.5% of the sample comes from the top ten.

Paper-wide results and their limitations: The amount of clinical and demographic metadata varied by source and participant and was provided uncurated.

Participants in the prospective study were enrolled through a virtual design, were aged roughly 18 to 100 years, and lived in fewer than 30 United States geographic areas. Cohort assignment in the prospective study relied on participant-reported clinical history from a screening survey and a study questionnaire. Exposed participants had been in contact, within 2 weeks of entering the study, with a person who had a PCR-confirmed or clinician-diagnosed case of COVID-19. Mobile phlebotomists in the prospective study collected whole blood, serum and a nasopharyngeal or oropharyngeal swab from every participant. Over a 2-month period, participants in the prospective study had the option of providing additional blood draws and questionnaires. Prospective study blood samples were shipped either frozen or at room temperature before DNA extraction.

The chain is encoded by TRBV28 joined to TRBJ2-7; a confident D gene designation cannot be given. The sequence was collected from a woman between 18 and 29 years old who had been exposed to COVID-19. Sequencing was performed on PBMCs or T cells enriched from blood (not recorded which). The nucleotide sequence is given as TGTGCCAGCAGTACATCCATCTACGAGCAGTACTTC. This yields the protein CASSTSIYEQYF.